This T cell receptor beta chain came from a study of T cells expressing NK-cell markers. For the study at large: All TCR beta repertoires analysed originated from sorted CD3+CD56+NKG2C+, CD3+CD56+NKG2C- and CD3+CD56-NKG2C+ T cells.

cDNA encoding TCR beta was synthesized via 5'RACE template switching incorporating UMIs. Reanalyzing the 5' RACE reads, TCRdb keeps one entry per CDR3 protein, without DNA. This repertoire includes more than 250,000 distinct CDR3 sequences. Germline CDR1 SGHTA, CDR2 FQGNSA. The CDR3 runs to 14 residues. On this clonotype: The antigen is not known.

Whole-study findings and limits: The study did not resolve the HCMV specificity of expanded NKG2C+ T cell clones. The CD3+CD56-NKG2C+ fraction was also led by these clonotypes in several donors.

This sequence joins TRBV7-2 and TRBJ2-5; checking the TCRdb D call of TRBD2 is not possible without DNA. The sample consisted of blood T cells: a sorted CD56 or NKG2C T cell subset, CD4+ or CD8+ T cells, or bulk PBMC T cells (not recorded which). The receptor was derived from a man younger than 30 in good health. The CDR3 sequence is CASSFGTLRETQYF.